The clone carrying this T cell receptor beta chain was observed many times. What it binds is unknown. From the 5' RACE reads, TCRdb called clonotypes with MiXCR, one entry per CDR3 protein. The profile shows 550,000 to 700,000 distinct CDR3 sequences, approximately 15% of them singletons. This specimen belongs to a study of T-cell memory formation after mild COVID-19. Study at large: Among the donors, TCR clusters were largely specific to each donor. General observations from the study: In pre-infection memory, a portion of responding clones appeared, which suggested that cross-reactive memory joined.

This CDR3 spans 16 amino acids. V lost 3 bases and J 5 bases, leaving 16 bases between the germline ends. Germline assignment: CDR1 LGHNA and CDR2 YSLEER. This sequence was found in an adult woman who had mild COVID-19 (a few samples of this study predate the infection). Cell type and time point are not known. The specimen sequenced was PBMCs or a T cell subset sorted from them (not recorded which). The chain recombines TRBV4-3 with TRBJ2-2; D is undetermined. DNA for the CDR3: TGCGCCAGCAGCCATTCTACGCATGAAAGAACCGGGGAGCTGTTTTTT. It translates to CASSHSTHERTGELFF.